One sample yielded the 26 T cell receptor beta chains listed below, sequenced in a study of blood T cell repertoires in COVID-19. The method was immunoSEQ multiplex PCR; TCRdb's version includes in-frame clones alone and lacks a portion of them. The sample consists of tens of thousands of clones, roughly three quarters of them appearing once. Sequenced input: peripheral blood. The receptors originated from a man aged 65-85 years with active or convalescent COVID-19.

This chain joins TRBV19 and TRBJ1-2; possible D gene TRBD1, 5 bases. This CDR3 is 14 amino acids long. Deletions cut 6 bases from V and 2 bases from J, with 13 bases between. From germline, CDR1 is LNHDA and CDR2 SQIVND (reference sequence). CDR3 in amino acids: CASSPRGTNYGYTF. In DNA, the CDR3 is TGTGCCAGTAGCCCAAGGGGCACAAACTATGGCTACACCTTC.

CDR3 sequence: CASSGHGQPQHF. DNA of the CDR3: TGTGCCAGCAGTGGACACGGACAGCCCCAGCATTTT. The chain has TRBV12-3 or TRBV12-4 and TRBJ1-5; weak D call: TRBD1 (5 bases). The length of the CDR3 is 12 residues. The V and J ends lost 5 bases and 7 bases respectively, with 9 bases between them.

The V gene is TRBV7-2, the J gene TRBJ2-7; 15 positions match TRBD2. V shed 6 bases, J shed 6 bases, and the junction held 6 bases outside the gene matches. The V gene's germline CDR1 is SGHTA and CDR2 FQGNSA. The CDR3 has 15 amino acids. CDR3: CASSRTSGGVAEQYF. The CDR3 DNA follows: TGTGCCAGCAGTCGGACTAGCGGGGGGGTTGCCGAGCAGTACTTC.

This chain uses TRBV5-4 with TRBJ2-7; D is uncertain. The V gene's germline CDR1 is SGHNT and CDR2 YYREEE (reference sequence). Deletions cut 1 base from V and 5 bases from J, with 13 bases between. This CDR3 is built from 14 residues. CDR3 residues: CASSLKASFHEQYF. CDR3 coding DNA: TGTGCCAGCAGCTTGAAAGCGTCTTTCCACGAGCAGTACTTC. Combining the CDR3 with reference TRBV5-4 and TRBJ2-7 gives the whole variable domain ETGVTQSPTHLIKTRGQQVTLRCSSQSGHNTVSWYQQALGQGPQFIFQYYREEENGRGNFPPRFSGLQFPNYSSELNVNALELDDSALYLCASSLKASFHEQYFGPGTRLTVT.

The table lists this clone with many counts. The chain recombines TRBV12-3 or TRBV12-4 with TRBJ2-1; 9 nucleotides align to TRBD2. The CDR3 length is 13 residues. The V and J ends lost 8 bases and 4 bases, in that order; junction bases with no gene match: 3. For the CDR3, the DNA is TGTGCCAGCCACAGCGGGGGGTACAATGAGCAGTTCTTC. It yields the protein CASHSGGYNEQFF.

The J gene is TRBJ2-3, the V gene TRBV4-1; 11 bases map to TRBD2. Germline V CDR1 and CDR2: MGHRA, YSYEKL. This CDR3 contains 17 residues. The ends lost 0 bases at V and 2 bases at J; junction bases unmatched: 4. The CDR3 DNA follows: TGCGCCAGCAGCCAAGATCTAGCGGGGGGACCCACAGATACGCAGTATTTT. Its translation is CASSQDLAGGPTDTQYF.

V usage is TRBV3-1 (or the pseudogene TRBV3-2) and J usage is TRBJ2-3; TRBD2 aligns across 8 bases. CDR1 and CDR2 from the germline V gene are LGHDT and YNNKEL (reference sequence). The trim removed 1 base at V and 1 base at J, leaving 7 bases unmatched. The length of the CDR3 is 17 residues. CDR3 in amino acids: CASSQVQTSGRTDTQYF. The CDR3 DNA reads as TGTGCCAGCAGCCAAGTCCAAACTAGCGGACGCACAGATACGCAGTATTTT.

The chain carries TRBV2 and TRBJ2-2; 8 nucleotides line up with TRBD1. Per germline, CDR1 SNHLY and CDR2 FYNNEI. V shed 6 bases, J shed 1 base, and the junction held 1 base outside the gene matches. The CDR3 is made up of 14 amino acids. This CDR3 is CASSGQGNTGELFF. CDR3 sequence (DNA): TGTGCCAGCAGCGGACAGGGGAACACCGGGGAGCTGTTTTTT.

V gene TRBV5-1 combines with J gene TRBJ1-4; no reliable D call. Germline V gene sequence: CDR1 SGHRS, CDR2 YFSETQ. With 7 bases removed from V and 8 bases from J, the gap between germline ends came to 21 bases. The CDR3 totals 15 residues. CDR3 sequence (DNA): TGCGCCAGCTCTGGAGACGACCGGGAAGGGGAAAAACTGTTTTTT. Its translation is CASSGDDREGEKLFF.

This chain connects TRBV10-3 to TRBJ2-3; TRBD2 matches 9 bases. Germline V lookup: CDR1 ENHRY, CDR2 SYGVKD. J was trimmed by 2 bases and V by 8 bases; bases with no gene match: 8. CDR3 length: 15 residues. This chain's CDR3 is CAIGTSNSITDTQYF. CDR3 in DNA: TGTGCCATCGGGACTAGCAACTCTATCACAGATACGCAGTATTTT.

The rearrangement uses TRBV7-7 and TRBJ2-3; 9 bases are shared with TRBD1. The ends lost 4 bases at V and 8 bases at J; junction bases unmatched: 7. CDR1 is SSHAT and CDR2 is FNYEAQ in the germline V gene (reference sequence). The CDR3 has 14 amino acids. CDR3 in DNA: TGTGCCAGCAGCTCGGACAGGGGCTTAGGTACGCAGTATTTT. This gives the protein CASSSDRGLGTQYF.

The V call is TRBV5-1, the J call TRBJ2-3; a weak D match, TRBD2 (5 bases). Trimming stripped 0 bases from V and 4 bases from J, with 15 bases between. The CDR3 is 16 residues long. The germline gives CDR1 SGHRS, CDR2 YFSETQ. The CDR3 DNA sequence: TGCGCCAGCAGCTTGGTTACGGGCTCCGGGGCAGATACGCAGTATTTT. It encodes CASSLVTGSGADTQYF.

This clone was seen only a few times. The chain recombines TRBV12-3 or TRBV12-4 with TRBJ2-2, with D hard to call. Trimming left V 5 bases short and J 4 bases short, with 8 bases between. The CDR3 has 13 amino acids. The CDR3 DNA reads as TGTGCCAGCAGTCCCCCGGGCACCGGGGAGCTGTTTTTT. This sequence encodes CASSPPGTGELFF.

This chain connects TRBV7-2 to TRBJ2-1; 9 positions agree with TRBD2. CDR1 and CDR2 from the germline V gene are SGHTA and FQGNSA. V lost 3 bases and J lost 3; bases outside the gene matches: 3. The CDR3 totals 15 residues. The CDR3 here is CASSLGLASYNEQFF. CDR3 bases: TGTGCCAGCAGCTTGGGACTAGCAAGCTACAATGAGCAGTTCTTC.

A few counts support this clone. The genes are TRBV6-1 and TRBJ2-7; 10 bases line up with TRBD2. The CDR3 is 15 amino acids. CDR1 and CDR2 from the germline V gene are MNHNS and SASEGT. Trimming at V came to 2 bases and at J to 1 base, leaving 2 bases not matched to a gene. The CDR3 DNA is TGTGCCAGCAGTGAACTACTAGCGGGGTCCTACGAGCAGTACTTC. Its protein is CASSELLAGSYEQYF.

The chain joins TRBV27 to TRBJ2-1, with D possibly being TRBD2 (6 bases). The germline V gene has CDR1 MNHEY and CDR2 SMNVEV (reference sequence). The CDR3 extends over 11 amino acids. Between the trimmed V and J ends, which lost 6 bases and 7 bases, there was a span of 7 bases. The CDR3 is CASSRGNEQFF. In nucleotides, the CDR3 is TGTGCCAGCAGCCGGGGGAATGAGCAGTTCTTC.

V is TRBV28 and J is TRBJ1-6; maybe TRBD1 (6 bases). This CDR3 comprises 14 residues. The V gene lost 3 bases and the J gene lost 9 bases, with 12 bases spanning the gap. Germline V gene sequence: CDR1 MDHEN, CDR2 SYDVKM. CDR3 nucleotides: TGTGCCAGCAGTTTGGGACAAGTTAGTTCACCCCTCCACTTT. Translated: CASSLGQVSSPLHF.

V usage is TRBV7-3 and J usage is TRBJ1-1; 11 nucleotides agree with TRBD1. CDR1 and CDR2 from the germline V gene are SGHTA and FQGTGA. V was pared by 6 bases and J by 5 bases, with 11 bases of the junction left unmatched. The CDR3 totals 16 residues. The CDR3 DNA reads as TGTGCCAGCAGTTCCGGGACAGGGGGAAGTTGGACTGAAGCTTTCTTT. Translated, it gives CASSSGTGGSWTEAFF. Combining the CDR3 with reference TRBV7-3 and TRBJ1-1 gives the whole variable domain GAGVSQTPSNKVTEKGKYVELRCDPISGHTALYWYRQSLGQGPEFLIYFQGTGAADDSGLPNDRFFAVRPEGSVSTLKIQRTERGDSAVYLCASSSGTGGSWTEAFFGQGTRLTVV.

The chain couples TRBV19 to TRBJ2-6; 11 positions match TRBD1. CDR1 and CDR2 from the germline V gene are LNHDA and SQIVND (reference sequence). The CDR3 runs 17 residues. V shed 6 bases and J 1 base; nucleotides not matched to a gene: 5. CDR3 in amino acids: CASSPGTGGSGANVLTF. In nucleotides, the CDR3 is TGTGCCAGTAGCCCCGGGACAGGGGGGTCTGGGGCCAACGTCCTGACTTTC.

V and J are TRBV7-6 and TRBJ1-3, with 10 bases fitting TRBD1. V trimming: 5 bases; J trimming: 4 bases; junction bases outside the gene matches: 5. CDR3 length: 15 amino acids. Germline assignment: CDR1 SGHVS and CDR2 FNYEAQ. This chain's CDR3 is CASSRDRGAGNTIYF. DNA for the CDR3: TGTGCCAGCAGCCGGGACAGGGGTGCGGGAAACACCATATATTTT.

The rearrangement links TRBV5-4 to TRBJ2-5; TRBD1 matches 7 bases. The CDR3 consists of 14 residues. V shed 4 bases, J shed 4 bases, and the junction held 7 bases outside the gene matches. CDR1 is SGHNT, CDR2 YYREEE, per germline (reference sequence). The DNA for the CDR3 is TGTGCCAGCAGCCCACCCACAGGGGCAGAGACCCAGTACTTC. Amino acids: CASSPPTGAETQYF.

V and J are TRBV7-7 and TRBJ2-5, with 10 positions matching TRBD2. Germline V gene data show CDR1 as SSHAT and CDR2 as FNYEAQ (reference sequence). CDR3 length: 16 residues. Trimming took 4 bases from V and 1 from J; bases not matched to a gene: 6. CDR3 amino acids: CASSSSGGVSQETQYF. In DNA form, the CDR3 reads TGTGCCAGCAGCTCCAGCGGGGGGGTATCCCAAGAGACCCAGTACTTC.

The rearrangement joins TRBV4-1 to TRBJ1-2, with 7 nucleotides matching TRBD1. The trim removed 6 bases at V and 5 bases at J, leaving 6 bases unmatched. Germline lookup yields CDR1 MGHRA and CDR2 YSYEKL. The CDR3 has 13 residues. The chain's CDR3 is CASRRDSLYGYTF. For the CDR3, the DNA is TGCGCCAGCAGGCGGGACAGCCTATATGGCTACACCTTC.

This clone was detected ten times or more. V gene TRBV28 combines with J gene TRBJ2-7; TRBD1 matches 7 bases. The CDR3 consists of 13 residues. Per the germline V gene, CDR1 is MDHEN and CDR2 is SYDVKM. The junction had 7 bases not matched to a gene; V was cut back by 6 bases and J by 5 bases. The CDR3: CASRRTGSDEQYF. The CDR3 nucleotides are TGTGCCAGCAGACGGACAGGATCAGACGAGCAGTACTTC. Complete variable domain (other parts from reference TRBV28 and TRBJ2-7): DVKVTQSSRYLVKRTGEKVFLECVQDMDHENMFWYRQDPGLGLRLIYFSYDVKMKEKGDIPEGYSVSREKKERFSLILESASTNQTSMYLCASRRTGSDEQYFGPGTRLTVT.

V and J are TRBV2 and TRBJ2-5; TRBD2 matches 10 bases. The length of the CDR3 is 15 residues. From germline, CDR1 is SNHLY and CDR2 FYNNEI. V was clipped by 4 bases and J by 4 bases; unmatched bases: 6. CDR3 amino acids: CASSALTSGLETQYF. Here the CDR3 DNA reads TGTGCCAGCAGTGCGCTGACTAGCGGGTTAGAGACCCAGTACTTC.

CDR3 protein: CASSLQGIEDTQYF. The DNA for the CDR3 is TGTGCCAGCAGTCTACAGGGAATTGAAGATACGCAGTATTTT. The rearrangement uses TRBV6-6 and TRBJ2-3, with D perhaps matching TRBD1 (6 bases). The ends were cut back, 5 bases at V and 5 bases at J, with 14 bases in the middle. The germline V gene encodes CDR1 MNHNY and CDR2 SVGAGI (reference sequence). CDR3 length: 14 residues.